This passage covers 9 T cell receptor beta chains from one sample sequenced in a study of spatial heterogeneity in lung cancer. MiXCR was run by TCRdb on the 5' RACE reads, yielding one entry per CDR3 protein. This repertoire shows 60,000 to 90,000 distinct CDR3 sequences, about 8% found once; its top ten account for about 6.8%. This sample's time point: sample taken at primary tumor resection. The input for sequencing was PBMCs, taken at surgery. Every receptor here comes from a male donor with early-stage non-small cell lung cancer.

This clonotype came up a few times. CDR3 protein: CASGQAQGGNQPQHF. DNA of the CDR3: TGTGCCAGCGGACAGGCCCAGGGGGGCAATCAGCCCCAGCATTTT. This chain uses TRBV2 with TRBJ1-5; 7 positions agree with TRBD1. Germline lookup yields CDR1 SNHLY and CDR2 FYNNEI. V was pared by 8 bases and J by 2 bases, with 9 bases of the junction left unmatched. This CDR3 has 15 amino acids.

This clonotype has ten or more counts. The V gene is TRBV4-1, the J gene TRBJ2-1; D remains ambiguous. V lost 3 bases, J lost 4 bases, and 4 bases lay in between. The germline CDR1 and CDR2 sequences are MGHRA and YSYEKL. This CDR3 contains 12 residues. CDR3 in amino acids: CASSQAYNEQFF. CDR3 sequence (DNA): TGCGCCAGCAGCCAGGCTTACAATGAGCAGTTCTTC.

This clonotype was recorded a few times. One end of the junction varies from germline; a read error may be responsible. The chain uses TRBV2 and TRBJ2-1; 7 bases are a match to TRBD2. Germline V gene data show CDR1 as SNHLY and CDR2 as FYNNEI. CDR3 length: 15 amino acids. CDR3 nucleotides: TGTGCCAGCAGGGGGGGAGGGACCCTCCCCGATGAGCTGTTCTTC. It is translated as CASRGGGTLPDELFF.

This chain uses TRBV27 with TRBJ1-2; 7 nucleotides agree with TRBD1. The germline gives CDR1 MNHEY, CDR2 SMNVEV (reference sequence). The CDR3 totals 15 residues. The J segment lost 0 bases and the V segment lost 6 bases, leaving 7 bases of the junction unmatched. The CDR3 sequence: CASSVQGQANYGYTF. The DNA of the CDR3 is TGTGCCAGCAGCGTACAGGGGCAAGCTAACTATGGCTACACCTTC.

The J gene is TRBJ1-2, the V gene TRBV4-1; TRBD1 might be the D (6 bases). CDR3 length equals 13 residues. V was pared by 6 bases and J by 1 base, with 9 bases between. Germline V gives CDR1 MGHRA, CDR2 YSYEKL. CDR3 sequence: CASSQQGNYGYTF. The CDR3 DNA sequence: TGCGCCAGCAGTCAACAGGGTAACTATGGCTACACCTTC.

The chain employs TRBV19 and TRBJ2-1; the match to TRBD1 covers 7 bases. Germline assignment: CDR1 LNHDA and CDR2 SQIVND (reference sequence). The CDR3 has 14 residues. V dropped 4 bases and J dropped 5; count of bases not matched to a gene: 5. This CDR3 reads CASSTYRGHNEQFF. The CDR3 nucleotides are TGTGCCAGTAGTACCTACAGGGGCCACAATGAGCAGTTCTTC.

The rearrangement links TRBV7-2 to TRBJ1-5; a weak D match, TRBD1 (5 bases). With 5 bases removed from V and 6 bases from J, the gap between germline ends came to 17 bases. The V gene's germline CDR1 is SGHTA and CDR2 FQGNSA. The CDR3 covers 15 residues. The chain's CDR3 is CASSPTGPSGQPQHF. The CDR3 DNA is TGTGCCAGCAGCCCGACGGGGCCCAGTGGTCAGCCCCAGCATTTT.

This clonotype has ten or more counts. The rearrangement links TRBV27 to TRBJ1-2; 7 nucleotides agree with TRBD1. The CDR3 consists of 14 residues. Trimming at V came to 2 bases and at J to 1 base, leaving 1 base not matched to a gene. Germline CDR1 MNHEY, CDR2 SMNVEV (reference sequence). The CDR3, as DNA: TGTGCCAGCAGTTTACAGGGGGGTAACTATGGCTACACCTTC. It is translated as CASSLQGGNYGYTF.

This clonotype was picked up many times. The chain uses TRBV9 and TRBJ1-3, with D possibly being TRBD1 (5 bases). This CDR3 contains 16 residues. Germline lookup yields CDR1 SGDLS and CDR2 YYNGEE. V lost 0 bases and J 2 bases, leaving 12 bases between the germline ends. The CDR3 bases are TGTGCCAGCAGCGTAGATACAAGGGGCGCTGGAAACACCATATATTTT. It specifies CASSVDTRGAGNTIYF.